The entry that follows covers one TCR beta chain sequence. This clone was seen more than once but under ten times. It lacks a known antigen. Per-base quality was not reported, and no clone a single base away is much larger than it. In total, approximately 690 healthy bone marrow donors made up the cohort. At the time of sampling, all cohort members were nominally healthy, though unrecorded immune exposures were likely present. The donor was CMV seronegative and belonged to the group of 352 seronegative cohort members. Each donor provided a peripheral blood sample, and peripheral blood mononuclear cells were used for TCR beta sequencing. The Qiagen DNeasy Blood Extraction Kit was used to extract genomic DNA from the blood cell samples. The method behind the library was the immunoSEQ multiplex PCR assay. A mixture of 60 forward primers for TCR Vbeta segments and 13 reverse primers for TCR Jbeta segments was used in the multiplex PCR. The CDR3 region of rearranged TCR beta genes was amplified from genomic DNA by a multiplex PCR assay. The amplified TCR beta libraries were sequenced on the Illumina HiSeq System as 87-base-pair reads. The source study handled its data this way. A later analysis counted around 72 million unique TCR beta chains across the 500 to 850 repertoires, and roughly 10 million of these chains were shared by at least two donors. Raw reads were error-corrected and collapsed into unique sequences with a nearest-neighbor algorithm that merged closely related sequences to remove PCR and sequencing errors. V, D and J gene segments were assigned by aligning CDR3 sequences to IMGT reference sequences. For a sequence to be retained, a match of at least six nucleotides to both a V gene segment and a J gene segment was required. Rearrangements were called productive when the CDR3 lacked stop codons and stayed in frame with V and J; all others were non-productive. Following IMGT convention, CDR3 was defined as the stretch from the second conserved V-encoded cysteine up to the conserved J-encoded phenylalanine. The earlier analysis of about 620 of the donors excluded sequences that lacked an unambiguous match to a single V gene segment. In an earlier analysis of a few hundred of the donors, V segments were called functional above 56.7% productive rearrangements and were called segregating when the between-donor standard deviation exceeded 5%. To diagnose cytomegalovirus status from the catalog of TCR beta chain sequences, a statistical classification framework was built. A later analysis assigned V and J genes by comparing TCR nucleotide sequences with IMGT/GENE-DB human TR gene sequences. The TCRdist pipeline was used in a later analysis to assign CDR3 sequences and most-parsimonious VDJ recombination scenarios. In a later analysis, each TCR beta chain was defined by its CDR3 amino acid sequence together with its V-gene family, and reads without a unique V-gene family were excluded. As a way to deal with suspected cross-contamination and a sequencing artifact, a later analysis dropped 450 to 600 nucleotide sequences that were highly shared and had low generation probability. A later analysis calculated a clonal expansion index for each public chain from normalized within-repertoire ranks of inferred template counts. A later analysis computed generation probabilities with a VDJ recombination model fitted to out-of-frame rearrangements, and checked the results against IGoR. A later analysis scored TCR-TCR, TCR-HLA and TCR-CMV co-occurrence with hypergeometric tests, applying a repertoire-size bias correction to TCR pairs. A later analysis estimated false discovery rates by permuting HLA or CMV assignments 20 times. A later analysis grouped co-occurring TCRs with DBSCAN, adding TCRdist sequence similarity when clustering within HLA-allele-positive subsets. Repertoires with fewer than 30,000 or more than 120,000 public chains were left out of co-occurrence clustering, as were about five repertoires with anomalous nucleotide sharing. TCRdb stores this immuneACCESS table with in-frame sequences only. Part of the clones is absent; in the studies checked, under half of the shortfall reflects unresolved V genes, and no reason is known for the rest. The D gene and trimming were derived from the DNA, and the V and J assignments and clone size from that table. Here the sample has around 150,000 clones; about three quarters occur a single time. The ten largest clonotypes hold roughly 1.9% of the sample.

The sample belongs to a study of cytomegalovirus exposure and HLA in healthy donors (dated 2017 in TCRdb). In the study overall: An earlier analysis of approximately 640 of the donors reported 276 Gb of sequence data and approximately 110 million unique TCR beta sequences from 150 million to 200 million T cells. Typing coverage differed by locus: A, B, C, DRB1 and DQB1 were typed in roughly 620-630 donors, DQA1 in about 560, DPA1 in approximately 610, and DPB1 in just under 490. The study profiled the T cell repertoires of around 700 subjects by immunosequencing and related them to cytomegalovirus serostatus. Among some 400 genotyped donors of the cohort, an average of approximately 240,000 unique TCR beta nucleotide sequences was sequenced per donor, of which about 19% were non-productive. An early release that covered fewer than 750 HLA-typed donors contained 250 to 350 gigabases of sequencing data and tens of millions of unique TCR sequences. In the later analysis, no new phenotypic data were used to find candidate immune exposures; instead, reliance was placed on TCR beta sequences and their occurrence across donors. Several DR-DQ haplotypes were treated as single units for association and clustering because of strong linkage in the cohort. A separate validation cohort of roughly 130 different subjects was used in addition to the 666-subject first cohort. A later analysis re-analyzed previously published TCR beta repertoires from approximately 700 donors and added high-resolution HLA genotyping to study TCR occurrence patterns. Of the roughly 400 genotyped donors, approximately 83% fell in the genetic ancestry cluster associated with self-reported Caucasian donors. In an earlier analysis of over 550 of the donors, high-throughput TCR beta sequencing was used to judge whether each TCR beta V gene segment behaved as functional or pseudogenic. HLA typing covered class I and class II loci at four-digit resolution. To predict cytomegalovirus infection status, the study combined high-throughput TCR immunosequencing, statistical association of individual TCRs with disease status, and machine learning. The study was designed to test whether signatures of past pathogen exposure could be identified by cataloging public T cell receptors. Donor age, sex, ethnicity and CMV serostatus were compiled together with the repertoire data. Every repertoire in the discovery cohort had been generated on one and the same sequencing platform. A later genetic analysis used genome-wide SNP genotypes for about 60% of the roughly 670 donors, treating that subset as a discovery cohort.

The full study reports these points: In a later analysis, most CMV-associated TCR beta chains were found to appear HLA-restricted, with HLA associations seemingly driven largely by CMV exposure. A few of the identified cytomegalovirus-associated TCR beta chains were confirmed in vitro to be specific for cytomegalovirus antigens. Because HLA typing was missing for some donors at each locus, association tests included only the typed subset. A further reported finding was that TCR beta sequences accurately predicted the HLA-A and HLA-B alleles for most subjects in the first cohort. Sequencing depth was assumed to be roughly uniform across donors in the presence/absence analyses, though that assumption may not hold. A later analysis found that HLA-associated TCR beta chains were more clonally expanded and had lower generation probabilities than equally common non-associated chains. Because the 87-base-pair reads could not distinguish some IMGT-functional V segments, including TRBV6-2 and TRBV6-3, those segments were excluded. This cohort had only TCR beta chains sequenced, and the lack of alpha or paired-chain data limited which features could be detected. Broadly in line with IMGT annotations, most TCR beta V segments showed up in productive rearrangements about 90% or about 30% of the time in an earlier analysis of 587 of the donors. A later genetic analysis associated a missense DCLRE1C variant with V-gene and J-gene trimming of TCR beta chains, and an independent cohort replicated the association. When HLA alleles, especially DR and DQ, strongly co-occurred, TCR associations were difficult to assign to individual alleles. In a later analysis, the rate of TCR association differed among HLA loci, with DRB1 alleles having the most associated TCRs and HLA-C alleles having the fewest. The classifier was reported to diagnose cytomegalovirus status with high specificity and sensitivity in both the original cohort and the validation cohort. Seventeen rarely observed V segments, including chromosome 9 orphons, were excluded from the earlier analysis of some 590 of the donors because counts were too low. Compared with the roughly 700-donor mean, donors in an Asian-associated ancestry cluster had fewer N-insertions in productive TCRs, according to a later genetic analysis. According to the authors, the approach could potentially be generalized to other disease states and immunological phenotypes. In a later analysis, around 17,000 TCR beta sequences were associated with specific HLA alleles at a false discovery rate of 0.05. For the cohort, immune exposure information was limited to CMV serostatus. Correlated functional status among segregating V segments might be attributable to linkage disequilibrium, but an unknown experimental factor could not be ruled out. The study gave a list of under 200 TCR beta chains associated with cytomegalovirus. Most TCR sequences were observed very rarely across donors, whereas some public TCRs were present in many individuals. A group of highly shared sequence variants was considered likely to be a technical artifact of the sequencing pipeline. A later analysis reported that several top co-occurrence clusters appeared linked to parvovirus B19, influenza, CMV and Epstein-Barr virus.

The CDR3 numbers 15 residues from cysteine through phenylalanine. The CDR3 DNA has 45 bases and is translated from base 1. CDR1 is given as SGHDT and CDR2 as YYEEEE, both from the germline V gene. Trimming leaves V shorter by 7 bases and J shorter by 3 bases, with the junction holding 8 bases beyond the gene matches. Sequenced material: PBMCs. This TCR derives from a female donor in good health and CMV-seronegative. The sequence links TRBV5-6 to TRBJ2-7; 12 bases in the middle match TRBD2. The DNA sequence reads TGTGCCAGCCAGGGGCTAGCGGGGGGGGGCTACGAGCAGTACTTC. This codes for CASQGLAGGGYEQYF.